Reported below is one T cell receptor beta chain. What it binds is unknown. The source of the sample is a study of PD-L1 blockade in urothelial cancer. Study in general: Male patients with bladder-origin urothelial cancer numbered twenty-five of 29. Treatment start was followed by blood analysis at 3 weeks (second dose) and again at 6 weeks. A median of about 140,000 T cells was found in the blood samples.

Study-level findings and limits: Tumor-associated clones in blood expanded more at 3 weeks in durable-benefit patients.

Noted time point: pretreatment peripheral blood. Germline CDR1 is SGHDT and CDR2 is YYEEEE. V was shortened by 0 bases and J by 0 bases, with 12 bases between the two germline ends. The CDR3 has 16 residues. Produced via immunoSEQ multiplex PCR; TCRdb's table is partial and in-frame only. The table includes about 33,000 clones, 75% to 90% detected once. The gene calls are TRBV5-6 and TRBJ1-2; tentatively, D is TRBD1 (5 bases). This sample comprised PBMCs, obtained around atezolizumab (anti-PD-L1) treatment. This receptor was obtained from a man in his 60s with urothelial cancer. Here the CDR3 DNA reads TGTGCCAGCAGCTTGGTCAGGGTTCTAGCTAACTATGGCTACACCTTC. Its translation is CASSLVRVLANYGYTF.